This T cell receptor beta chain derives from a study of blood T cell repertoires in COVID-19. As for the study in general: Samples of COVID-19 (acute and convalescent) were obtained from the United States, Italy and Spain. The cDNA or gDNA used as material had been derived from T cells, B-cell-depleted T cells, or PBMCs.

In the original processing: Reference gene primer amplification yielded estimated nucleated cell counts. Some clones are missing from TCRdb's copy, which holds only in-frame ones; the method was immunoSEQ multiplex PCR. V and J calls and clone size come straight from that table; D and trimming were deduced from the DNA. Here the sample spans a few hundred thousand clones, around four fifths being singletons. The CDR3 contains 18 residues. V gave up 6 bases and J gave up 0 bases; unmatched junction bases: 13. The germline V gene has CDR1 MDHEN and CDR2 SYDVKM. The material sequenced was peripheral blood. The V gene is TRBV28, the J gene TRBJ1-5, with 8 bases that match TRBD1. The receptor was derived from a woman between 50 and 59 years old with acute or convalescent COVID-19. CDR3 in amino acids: CASSPVGTGTGSNQPQHF. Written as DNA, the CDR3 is TGTGCCAGCAGCCCCGTGGGGACAGGCACCGGTAGCAATCAGCCCCAGCATTTT. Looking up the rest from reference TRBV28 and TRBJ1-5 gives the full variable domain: DVKVTQSSRYLVKRTGEKVFLECVQDMDHENMFWYRQDPGLGLRLIYFSYDVKMKEKGDIPEGYSVSREKKERFSLILESASTNQTSMYLCASSPVGTGTGSNQPQHFGDGTRLSIL.